Shown below are 26 T cell receptor beta chains from a single sample sequenced in a study of shared clonotypes between healthy human individuals. The protocol was immunoSEQ multiplex PCR, while the TCRdb copy is restricted to in-frame clones and leaves out a portion. Among around 940,000 clones listed, 70% to 85% were seen once. The specimen was memory CD4+ T cells sorted from blood. The subset was: CD45RA-negative fraction. The source is a young man in good health.

The chain recombines TRBV18 with TRBJ2-7, with D possibly being TRBD1 (5 bases). The CDR3 runs 14 residues. Germline V gene lookup returns CDR1 KGHSH and CDR2 LQKENI. V lost 3 bases, J lost 1 base, and 10 bases lay in between. Here the CDR3 reads CASSPTQGSYEQYF. The DNA for the CDR3 is TGTGCCAGCTCACCCACCCAGGGATCCTACGAGCAGTACTTC. The full variable domain, with the rest looked up from reference TRBV18 and TRBJ2-7, is NAGVMQNPRHLVRRRGQEARLRCSPMKGHSHVYWYRQLPEEGLKFMVYLQKENIIDESGMPKERFSAEFPKEGPSILRIQQVVRGDSAAYFCASSPTQGSYEQYFGPGTRLTVT.

The V and J genes are TRBV25-1 and TRBJ2-1; D not certain. The CDR3 sequence is 17 residues long. V lost 5 bases, J lost 1 base, and 18 bases lay in between. The germline V gene encodes CDR1 MGHDK and CDR2 SYGVNS. The CDR3 DNA is TGTGCCAGCAGTTCTCGTGGGCGGTCCGCGTCCTACAATGAGCAGTTCTTC. It codes for CASSSRGRSASYNEQFF.

The gene calls are TRBV7-3 and TRBJ2-5, with 14 bases identical to TRBD2. V trimming: 3 bases; J trimming: 4 bases; junction bases outside the gene matches: 1. Germline V gives CDR1 SGHTA, CDR2 FQGTGA. This CDR3 region has 15 residues. The chain's CDR3 is CASSLTSGGAETQYF. The CDR3 DNA reads as TGTGCCAGCAGCTTGACTAGCGGGGGGGCAGAGACCCAGTACTTC.

With regard to this clone: Other DNA sequences within the sample encode an identical CDR3. V and J are TRBV6-5 and TRBJ1-2; 8 bases align to TRBD1. The CDR3 is 14 amino acids. V was pared by 4 bases and J by 4 bases, with 5 bases of the junction left unmatched. CDR1 is MNHEY and CDR2 is SVGAGI in the germline V gene. DNA for the CDR3: TGTGCCAGCAGTTTGGACAGGGCAGGCTATGGCTACACCTTC. Translated: CASSLDRAGYGYTF.

The rearrangement joins TRBV28 to TRBJ2-1; 13 bases line up with TRBD2. The CDR3 length is 17 residues. V shed 4 bases and J 6 bases; nucleotides not matched to a gene: 9. Germline-derived CDR1 and CDR2 are MDHEN and SYDVKM. For the CDR3, the DNA is TGTGCCAGCAGTTCTGGACTAGCGGGAGAGTTGGGCAATGAGCAGTTCTTC. Residues: CASSSGLAGELGNEQFF. The complete variable domain, with remaining parts taken from reference TRBV28 and TRBJ2-1, reads DVKVTQSSRYLVKRTGEKVFLECVQDMDHENMFWYRQDPGLGLRLIYFSYDVKMKEKGDIPEGYSVSREKKERFSLILESASTNQTSMYLCASSSGLAGELGNEQFFGPGTRLTVL.

The V gene is TRBV5-1, the J gene TRBJ1-1; no clear D. The CDR3 sequence is 16 residues long. CDR1 is SGHRS and CDR2 is YFSETQ in the germline V gene. V was shortened by 0 bases and J by 4 bases, with 16 bases between the two germline ends. CDR3 region: CASSLAGQAPSTEAFF. The CDR3 region has the DNA TGCGCCAGCAGCTTGGCCGGGCAGGCCCCGAGCACTGAAGCTTTCTTT.

This clone was seen a handful of times. Additional DNA sequences in this sample encode the identical CDR3. V is TRBV7-8 and J is TRBJ1-1, with a tentative D call TRBD1 (5 bases). V shed 3 bases and J shed 1 base, with 6 bases lying between them. Germline CDR1 reads SGHVS; CDR2 reads FQNEAQ. The CDR3 runs 13 residues. The CDR3 reads CASSFTGNTEAFF. In nucleotides, the CDR3 is TGTGCCAGCAGCTTCACAGGGAACACTGAAGCTTTCTTT.

The V and J genes are TRBV5-1 and TRBJ1-4; 10 bases align to TRBD1. The CDR3 extends over 18 amino acids. Per the germline V gene, CDR1 is SGHRS and CDR2 is YFSETQ. V shed 4 bases, J shed 2 bases, and the junction held 11 bases outside the gene matches. CDR3 in amino acids: CASSHLGQGEQTNEKLFF. In nucleotides, the CDR3 is TGCGCCAGCAGCCACCTTGGACAGGGGGAACAGACTAATGAAAAACTGTTTTTT.

This clone was recorded many times. The CDR3 reads CASSAGGGSYNEQFF. CDR3 sequence (DNA): TGTGCCAGCAGCGCCGGAGGGGGGTCCTACAATGAGCAGTTCTTC. The chain uses TRBV9 and TRBJ2-1; the D gene could be TRBD1 or TRBD2 (6 bases each). The V end lost 3 bases, the J end lost 1 base, and 11 bases lay between the germline ends. This CDR3 is 15 amino acids long. The germline gives CDR1 SGDLS, CDR2 YYNGEE. Combining the CDR3 with reference TRBV9 and TRBJ2-1 gives the whole variable domain DSGVTQTPKHLITATGQRVTLRCSPRSGDLSVYWYQQSLDQGLQFLIQYYNGEERAKGNILERFSAQQFPDLHSELNLSSLELGDSALYFCASSAGGGSYNEQFFGPGTRLTVL.

The chain couples TRBV5-8 to TRBJ1-6; D may be TRBD1 (5 bases). Germline V gene sequence: CDR1 SGHTS, CDR2 YDEGEE. V was cut by 2 bases and J by 7 bases, with 13 bases left in between. This CDR3 has 15 amino acids. CDR3 region: CASSFMGRGNSPLHF. The CDR3 DNA reads TGTGCCAGCAGCTTTATGGGACGGGGAAATTCACCCCTCCACTTT.

The rearrangement joins TRBV5-1 to TRBJ2-2; D not resolved. Per the germline V gene, CDR1 is SGHRS and CDR2 is YFSETQ. Trimming removed 4 bases at V and 7 bases at J, with 14 bases between. The CDR3 has 14 amino acids. The CDR3 DNA sequence: TGCGCCAGCAGCGAAGAACCGGGCTTCGGGGAGCTGTTTTTT. This sequence encodes CASSEEPGFGELFF.

For the CDR3, the DNA is TGCGCCAGCAGCCCGACAGGCAAAGAGACCCAGTACTTC. It encodes CASSPTGKETQYF. V is TRBV5-1 and J is TRBJ2-5; the D gene is possibly TRBD1 (6 bases). Trimming shortened V by 4 bases and J by 3 bases, and 10 bases separated the two germline ends. CDR1 and CDR2 from the germline V gene are SGHRS and YFSETQ. There are 13 residues in the CDR3. The full variable domain, in which reference TRBV5-1 and TRBJ2-5 provide the parts outside the CDR3, is KAGVTQTPRYLIKTRGQQVTLSCSPISGHRSVSWYQQTPGQGLQFLFEYFSETQRNKGNFPGRFSGRQFSNSRSEMNVSTLELGDSALYLCASSPTGKETQYFGPGTRLLVL.

The V gene is TRBV5-1, the J gene TRBJ1-3; 8 bases agree with TRBD1. With 3 bases clipped from V and 0 bases from J, the junction kept 2 bases outside the gene matches. The CDR3 loop spans 15 amino acids. Per germline, CDR1 SGHRS and CDR2 YFSETQ. The CDR3 DNA reads as TGCGCCAGCAGCTACAGGGGGAACTCTGGAAACACCATATATTTT. It specifies CASSYRGNSGNTIYF.

This chain connects TRBV28 to TRBJ1-2, with D possibly matching TRBD1 (6 bases). Germline V gives CDR1 MDHEN, CDR2 SYDVKM. The CDR3 contains 12 residues. V was trimmed by 8 bases and J by 1 base, leaving 8 bases between them. The CDR3 bases are TGTGCCAGCGGGACACTTAACTATGGCTACACCTTC. This codes for CASGTLNYGYTF.

This chain joins TRBV11-3 and TRBJ1-1, with D unclear. Germline V gene lookup returns CDR1 SGHNT and CDR2 YENEEA. The CDR3 length is 15 residues. The ends were cut back, 0 bases at V and 7 bases at J, with 15 bases in the middle. The CDR3 bases are TGTGCCAGCAGCTTAGATCCTTGGGAAGACCTTGAAGCTTTCTTT. It translates to CASSLDPWEDLEAFF.

This chain uses TRBV5-8 with TRBJ2-2; D is possibly TRBD1 (6 bases). CDR3 length: 17 residues. Trimming left V 2 bases short and J 4 bases short, with 18 bases between. Germline V gives CDR1 SGHTS, CDR2 YDEGEE. CDR3 DNA sequence: TGTGCCAGCAGCTTTAACAGGGAGAGAACATTCACCGGGGAGCTGTTTTTT. As protein: CASSFNRERTFTGELFF.

This chain uses TRBV27 with TRBJ2-7; 10 bases are a match to TRBD2. Germline values: CDR1 MNHEY, CDR2 SMNVEV (reference sequence). The V gene end was trimmed by 8 bases and the J gene end by 4 bases; junction bases not matched to a gene: 14. The CDR3 totals 16 residues. For the CDR3, the DNA is TGTGCCAGCGCTCGAGGAGGTAGCGGGGGGAGTTACGAGCAGTACTTC. Protein: CASARGGSGGSYEQYF.

V gene TRBV6-1 combines with J gene TRBJ2-7, with 7 bases identical to TRBD2. The CDR3 has 15 amino acids. Germline V gives CDR1 MNHNS, CDR2 SASEGT. Losses at the gene ends were 0 bases for V and 1 base for J; bases not matched to a gene: 3. The CDR3 DNA reads as TGTGCCAGCAGTGAAGCAAGGGGAGGGTCCTACGAGCAGTACTTC. Translating it yields CASSEARGGSYEQYF.

The J gene is TRBJ2-2, the V gene TRBV7-8, with TRBD2 matching over 9 bases. CDR3 length: 16 amino acids. CDR1 is SGHVS and CDR2 is FQNEAQ in the germline V gene. V shed 2 bases, J shed 7 bases, and the junction held 8 bases outside the gene matches. The CDR3 is CASSLHLAGGHGELFF. CDR3 in DNA: TGTGCCAGCAGCTTACATCTGGCGGGAGGGCACGGGGAGCTGTTTTTT.

The rearrangement links TRBV5-5 to TRBJ2-7; 7 bases are a match to TRBD1. V shed 0 bases and J 1 base; nucleotides not matched to a gene: 4. Germline lookup yields CDR1 SGHKS and CDR2 YYEKEE (reference sequence). The length of the CDR3 is 15 residues. The CDR3 DNA reads TGTGCCAGCAGCTTGGAGGGACAGCCTTCCTACGAGCAGTACTTC. It is translated as CASSLEGQPSYEQYF.

This rearrangement joins TRBV10-3 to TRBJ2-3; no clear D gene. CDR1 is ENHRY, CDR2 SYGVKD, per germline. Trimming shortened V by 7 bases and J by 3 bases, and 11 bases separated the two germline ends. This CDR3 comprises 13 residues. Here the CDR3 DNA reads TGTGCCATCAAACCCCCTGTAACAGATACGCAGTATTTT. Translated, it gives CAIKPPVTDTQYF.

This clone was seen only once. V usage is TRBV2 and J usage is TRBJ2-7, with 8 bases lining up with TRBD1. Germline V CDR1 and CDR2: SNHLY, FYNNEI. The ends lost 9 bases at V and 5 bases at J; junction bases unmatched: 12. CDR3 length: 14 residues. CDR3 protein: CASGRGTGNHEQYF. The DNA of the CDR3 is TGTGCCAGTGGAAGGGGGACAGGTAACCACGAGCAGTACTTC. The variable domain in full, completed from reference TRBV2 and TRBJ2-7, reads EPEVTQTPSHQVTQMGQEVILRCVPISNHLYFYWYRQILGQKVEFLVSFYNNEISEKSEIFDDQFSVERPDGSNFTLKIRSTKLEDSAMYFCASGRGTGNHEQYFGPGTRLTVT.

The chain couples TRBV5-6 to TRBJ2-1; 11 bases are shared with TRBD2. There are 16 residues in the CDR3. J lost 4 bases, V lost 1 base, and 4 bases had no gene match. Germline V gives CDR1 SGHDT, CDR2 YYEEEE. The CDR3 reads CASSLPLAGGYNEQFF. The CDR3, as DNA: TGTGCCAGCAGCTTGCCCCTAGCGGGAGGTTACAATGAGCAGTTCTTC.

Here the CDR3 reads CAILASPNTGELFF. The CDR3, as DNA: TGTGCCATCCTGGCCTCACCGAACACCGGGGAGCTGTTTTTT. V usage is TRBV10-3 and J usage is TRBJ2-2; the D is unclear. V lost 8 bases and J 0 bases, leaving 10 bases between the germline ends. The germline CDR1 and CDR2 sequences are ENHRY and SYGVKD. The CDR3 totals 14 residues.

This chain uses TRBV4-1 with TRBJ2-7; 11 bases line up with TRBD2. CDR3 length: 15 residues. V shed 4 bases, J shed 4 bases, and the junction held 6 bases outside the gene matches. The germline V gene encodes CDR1 MGHRA and CDR2 YSYEKL. CDR3 loop: CASSRGLAGSYEQYF. As DNA, the CDR3 is TGCGCCAGCAGCCGTGGACTAGCGGGTTCATACGAGCAGTACTTC.

This chain links TRBV5-1 with TRBJ1-2, with D possibly being TRBD1 (6 bases). V was trimmed by 1 base and J by 8 bases, leaving 18 bases between them. Germline V gene sequence: CDR1 SGHRS, CDR2 YFSETQ. The CDR3 totals 15 residues. CDR3 nucleotides: TGCGCCAGCAGCTTGATCGCAGGGGTGAAAGGCGGCTACACCTTC. This translates into CASSLIAGVKGGYTF.